The present T cell receptor beta chain was sequenced within a study of shared clonotypes between healthy human individuals. General study points: Across a handful of donors, naive CD4 shared around 5.1%, naive CD8 over 3%, memory CD4 about 2.5%, memory CD8 about 0.4%. Few donors restricted represented genetic and exposure-history diversity.

Produced via immunoSEQ multiplex PCR; TCRdb's table is partial and in-frame only. Of 2.3 million or so clones in the sample, just over 90% were seen once. A note on this clone: The antigen is not known.

Every one of the donors was a Caucasian adult that lived in Nashville, Tennessee. V lost 6 bases and J lost 2, with 14 bases in between. Germline assignment: CDR1 SNHLY and CDR2 FYNNEI. The CDR3 runs to 15 residues. The chain joins TRBV2 to TRBJ1-5; D gene uncertain. Specimen: naive CD4+ T cells from PBMCs. Subset meaning: CD45RA+ positively selected. The TCR sequence derives from a young man in good health. Some clones in this sample may be carry-over from other donors' samples. This CDR3 is CASSPGVVGNQPQHF. In DNA form, the CDR3 reads TGTGCCAGCAGCCCCGGGGTAGTTGGCAATCAGCCCCAGCATTTT.